This entry concerns a single T cell receptor beta chain. J was trimmed by 0 bases and V by 5 bases; bases with no gene match: 5. Germline V gene data show CDR1 as SGHVS and CDR2 as FNYEAQ. This CDR3 region has 15 residues. The data belong to a study of blood T cell repertoires in COVID-19. As originally analysed: Reference gene primer amplification gave estimated nucleated cell counts. Method: immunoSEQ multiplex PCR; TCRdb's copy keeps in-frame clones and lacks some. V, J and clone size derive from that table, while D and trimming were established from the DNA sequence. The sample gives approximately 130,000 clones, 86% of which show up once; approximately 2.3% is in the top ten.

The V and J genes are TRBV7-6 and TRBJ2-7; 9 nucleotides align to TRBD1. Material: PBMCs or T cells enriched from blood (not recorded which). The sequence derives from a woman in her fifties or sixties who had recovered from COVID-19. The CDR3 loop is CASSPGTGLSYEQYF. In DNA, the CDR3 is TGTGCCAGCAGCCCTGGGACAGGGCTCTCCTACGAGCAGTACTTC.